The 27 T cell receptor beta chains listed next were all sequenced from one sample in a study of shared clonotypes between healthy human individuals. TCRdb's copy holds only in-frame clones and misses some; the assay was immunoSEQ multiplex PCR. Among 2 million to 2.5 million clones listed, over 85% were seen once. The sequencing input was naive CD4+ T cells from PBMCs. The sample's subset: CD45RA+ positively selected. Receptors were obtained from a man aged 18 to 29 in good health. Some clones in this sample may be carry-over from other donors' samples.

With regard to this clone: Other DNA sequences of this sample code for an identical CDR3. The gene calls are TRBV11-3 and TRBJ2-1; the D gene is possibly TRBD1 (5 bases). CDR1 SGHNT and CDR2 YENEEA come from the germline V gene. This CDR3 has 14 amino acids. The V end lost 2 bases, the J end lost 0 bases, and 5 bases lay between the germline ends. The DNA for the CDR3 is TGTGCCAGCAGCTTAAGGGGCTCCTACAATGAGCAGTTCTTC. Encoded protein: CASSLRGSYNEQFF.

The genes are TRBV7-9 and TRBJ2-3; TRBD2 aligns across 12 bases. CDR1 and CDR2 from the germline V gene are SEHNR and FQNEAQ (reference sequence). V was pared by 0 bases and J by 6 bases, with 7 bases of the junction left unmatched. This CDR3 is 17 amino acids long. The CDR3 loop reads CASSLARLAGVVDTQYF. DNA of the CDR3: TGTGCCAGCAGCTTAGCCAGACTAGCGGGAGTTGTGGATACGCAGTATTTT.

The chain joins TRBV7-6 to TRBJ2-5; D could derive from TRBD1 or TRBD2 (5 bases each). The CDR3 consists of 16 residues. The germline gives CDR1 SGHVS, CDR2 FNYEAQ. V was cut by 2 bases and J by 4 bases, with 17 bases left in between. The CDR3 region is CASSLMSGAVGETQYF. CDR3 nucleotides: TGTGCCAGCAGCTTAATGTCCGGGGCTGTTGGAGAGACCCAGTACTTC.

The gene calls are TRBV7-8 and TRBJ2-7; 7 positions match TRBD1. The CDR3 is 16 amino acids. CDR1 is SGHVS and CDR2 is FQNEAQ in the germline V gene. Losses at the gene ends were 2 bases for V and 0 bases for J; bases not matched to a gene: 7. The CDR3 reads CASSLRTGVSSYEQYF. CDR3 bases: TGTGCCAGCAGCTTACGCACAGGGGTCAGCTCCTACGAGCAGTACTTC.

This clone was detected once. CDR3 sequence reads: CASGWGNSYEQYF. As DNA, the CDR3 is TGCGCCAGCGGGTGGGGAAACTCCTACGAGCAGTACTTC. The chain combines TRBV5-1 with TRBJ2-7; D unresolved. The germline V gene encodes CDR1 SGHRS and CDR2 YFSETQ. This CDR3 has 13 amino acids. Deletions cut 7 bases from V and 0 bases from J, with 11 bases between.

This chain links TRBV5-1 with TRBJ1-1; D unclear. The CDR3 extends over 15 amino acids. Germline V lookup: CDR1 SGHRS, CDR2 YFSETQ. The V gene lost 5 bases and the J gene lost 1 base, with 15 bases spanning the gap. The CDR3, as DNA: TGCGCCAGCAGGGGTTGGAGTACCTCGAACACTGAAGCTTTCTTT. This translates into CASRGWSTSNTEAFF.

The chain carries TRBV28 and TRBJ1-3; 8 bases line up with TRBD1. Losses at the gene ends were 6 bases for V and 0 bases for J; bases not matched to a gene: 7. CDR1 and CDR2 (germline): MDHEN, SYDVKM. The CDR3 totals 16 residues. The CDR3 DNA reads TGTGCCAGCAGGTACCAGGGGGCCCTCTCTGGAAACACCATATATTTT. Residues: CASRYQGALSGNTIYF.

The chain joins TRBV6-6 to TRBJ2-2; D may be TRBD1 (5 bases). V was pared by 7 bases and J by 7 bases, with 16 bases between. The germline V gene encodes CDR1 MNHNY and CDR2 SVGAGI (reference sequence). This CDR3 spans 14 amino acids. The DNA of the CDR3 is TGTGCCAGCAATCCAGACAGTTGGATCGGGGAGCTGTTTTTT. The encoded protein is CASNPDSWIGELFF.

V gene TRBV11-3 combines with J gene TRBJ2-5; D is uncertain. The CDR3 has 13 residues. V was trimmed by 4 bases and J by 5 bases, leaving 11 bases between them. Germline V gene sequence: CDR1 SGHNT, CDR2 YENEEA. This CDR3 reads CASSSREGETQYF. The CDR3 region has the DNA TGTGCCAGCAGCTCCAGAGAAGGGGAGACCCAGTACTTC. Based on the CDR3 plus reference TRBV11-3 and TRBJ2-5, the full variable domain is EAGVVQSPRYKIIEKKQPVAFWCNPISGHNTLYWYLQNLGQGPELLIRYENEEAVDDSQLPKDRFSAERLKGVDSTLKIQPAELGDSAVYLCASSSREGETQYFGPGTRLLVL.

This clone was recorded once. The DNA for the CDR3 is TGTGCCAGCAGTGAAGTAGGTAGGAACCCTTACAATGAGCAGTTCTTC. As protein: CASSEVGRNPYNEQFF. The chain recombines TRBV6-1 with TRBJ2-1; D is undetermined. Trimming pared 1 base from V and 4 bases from J, leaving 14 bases between. Germline V lookup: CDR1 MNHNS, CDR2 SASEGT. CDR3 length: 16 residues.

The CDR3 DNA follows: TGTGCCAGCAGACCACAAACACTCTCTGGAAACACCATATATTTT. Translated, it gives CASRPQTLSGNTIYF. The chain recombines TRBV6-5 with TRBJ1-3; D ambiguous. The V end lost 6 bases, the J end lost 0 bases, and 12 bases lay between the germline ends. The CDR3 totals 15 residues. The germline V gene encodes CDR1 MNHEY and CDR2 SVGAGI.

The CDR3 reads CATSGLAGPGELFF. CDR3 nucleotides: TGTGCCACCTCGGGACTAGCGGGCCCCGGGGAGCTGTTTTTT. This chain uses TRBV10-3 with TRBJ2-2; TRBD2 matches at 12 bases. The V gene's germline CDR1 is ENHRY and CDR2 SYGVKD. There are 14 residues in the CDR3. V trimming: 10 bases; J trimming: 6 bases; junction bases outside the gene matches: 6.

A note on this clone: Other DNA variants within this sample encode the same CDR3. The V gene is TRBV2, the J gene TRBJ1-2, with D unresolved. Germline values: CDR1 SNHLY, CDR2 FYNNEI. This CDR3 spans 11 amino acids. The germline V and J ends were trimmed by 8 bases and 5 bases, with 9 bases remaining between them. CDR3 DNA sequence: TGTGCCAGCGGGGTAGGGTATGGCTACACCTTC. It yields the protein CASGVGYGYTF.

CDR3 protein: CASSRTGVFGYTF. In nucleotides, the CDR3 is TGTGCCAGCAGCCGGACAGGGGTCTTTGGCTACACCTTC. The chain is built from TRBV9 and TRBJ1-2; TRBD1 matches at 9 bases. V shed 4 bases, J shed 7 bases, and the junction held 5 bases outside the gene matches. Germline V gives CDR1 SGDLS, CDR2 YYNGEE. The CDR3 runs 13 residues.

This clone has more than one count but fewer than ten. This chain links TRBV20-1 with TRBJ1-1; D unresolved. Germline V gene sequence: CDR1 DFQATT, CDR2 SNEGSKA (reference sequence). The V end was cut by 7 bases, the J end by 9 bases, with 6 bases between. This CDR3 has 8 residues. CDR3 DNA: TGCAGTGTGGGGAAAGCTTTCTTT. Amino acid sequence: CSVGKAFF.

The chain is built from TRBV18 and TRBJ2-5; 12 bases are shared with TRBD1. The germline V gene has CDR1 KGHSH and CDR2 LQKENI. The CDR3 has 16 residues. V shed 3 bases, J shed 3 bases, and the junction held 5 bases outside the gene matches. The CDR3 reads CASSPGQGALEETQYF. The CDR3 coding sequence is TGTGCCAGCTCACCGGGACAGGGGGCGCTGGAAGAGACCCAGTACTTC.

J is TRBJ1-5 and V is TRBV7-9, with 8 bases that match TRBD1. Unmatched junction bases numbered 3, after V lost 5 bases and J lost 6 bases. There are 13 residues in the CDR3. Germline lookup yields CDR1 SEHNR and CDR2 FQNEAQ (reference sequence). CDR3 sequence: CASSPTGVQPQHF. DNA of the CDR3: TGTGCCAGCAGCCCGACAGGGGTTCAGCCCCAGCATTTT.

The chain recombines TRBV5-1 with TRBJ2-1, with 8 bases identical to TRBD2. This CDR3 region has 16 residues. V lost 4 bases to trimming and J lost 5 bases; unmatched junction nucleotides: 11. Germline lookup yields CDR1 SGHRS and CDR2 YFSETQ. This CDR3 is CASSPAGSGMNNEQFF. In DNA, the CDR3 is TGCGCCAGCAGCCCGGCGGGTAGCGGGATGAACAATGAGCAGTTCTTC. The complete variable domain, with remaining parts taken from reference TRBV5-1 and TRBJ2-1, reads KAGVTQTPRYLIKTRGQQVTLSCSPISGHRSVSWYQQTPGQGLQFLFEYFSETQRNKGNFPGRFSGRQFSNSRSEMNVSTLELGDSALYLCASSPAGSGMNNEQFFGPGTRLTVL.

The rearrangement links TRBV10-1 to TRBJ2-7; D ambiguous. The CDR3 has 14 residues. Germline values: CDR1 WNHNN, CDR2 SYGVQD (reference sequence). V shed 6 bases and J shed 4 bases, with 16 bases lying between them. DNA for the CDR3: TGCGCCAGCAGGCTGGTGGCAGATCCTTACGAGCAGTACTTC. This sequence encodes CASRLVADPYEQYF.

V and J are TRBV28 and TRBJ1-2, with D hard to call. The CDR3 is 12 amino acids. In germline, CDR1 is MDHEN, CDR2 SYDVKM. As DNA, the CDR3 is TGTGCTATAGCGCGGGTGGGCTATGGCTACACCTTC. Amino acid sequence: CAIARVGYGYTF.

The J gene is TRBJ2-7, the V gene TRBV14; 7 bases align to TRBD1. V trimming: 4 bases; J trimming: 2 bases; junction bases outside the gene matches: 5. This CDR3 spans 14 amino acids. Germline V gene data show CDR1 as SGHDN and CDR2 as FVKESK. CDR3 in amino acids: CASSLTGAAYEQYF. The CDR3 coding sequence is TGTGCCAGCAGCCTCACAGGGGCCGCCTACGAGCAGTACTTC. Drawing the rest from reference TRBV14 and TRBJ2-7, the complete variable domain is EAGVTQFPSHSVIEKGQTVTLRCDPISGHDNLYWYRRVMGKEIKFLLHFVKESKQDESGMPNNRFLAERTGGTYSTLKVQPAELEDSGVYFCASSLTGAAYEQYFGPGTRLTVT.

The chain employs TRBV19 and TRBJ1-5; TRBD1 matches at 9 bases. The germline V gene encodes CDR1 LNHDA and CDR2 SQIVND (reference sequence). The trim removed 3 bases at V and 4 bases at J, leaving 7 bases unmatched. This CDR3 region has 16 residues. The DNA for the CDR3 is TGTGCCAGTAGTATGTCTATCGACAGGGGGAATCAGCCCCAGCATTTT. Translated: CASSMSIDRGNQPQHF. Full variable domain (rest looked up from reference TRBV19 and TRBJ1-5): DGGITQSPKYLFRKEGQNVTLSCEQNLNHDAMYWYRQDPGQGLRLIYYSQIVNDFQKGDIAEGYSVSREKKESFPLTVTSAQKNPTAFYLCASSMSIDRGNQPQHFGDGTRLSIL.

The chain has TRBV5-8 and TRBJ2-7; D gene ambiguous. CDR1 and CDR2 (germline): SGHTS, YDEGEE. There are 15 residues in the CDR3. The ends were cut back, 5 bases at V and 0 bases at J, with 15 bases in the middle. CDR3 residues: CASRPLDRFSYEQYF. The CDR3 DNA reads as TGTGCCAGCAGGCCCTTAGACCGGTTCTCCTACGAGCAGTACTTC.

Only a few counts were recorded for this clone. V is TRBV11-1 and J is TRBJ1-1; D is uncertain. V was shortened by 7 bases and J by 0 bases, with 12 bases between the two germline ends. This CDR3 is built from 14 residues. Germline CDR1 is SGHAT and CDR2 is FQDESV (reference sequence). The DNA of the CDR3 is TGTGCCAGCAAATTTGCGAGGCTGAACACTGAAGCTTTCTTT. Translated: CASKFARLNTEAFF.

Of note for this clone: In the same sample, other DNA sequences code for this CDR3. The chain carries TRBV10-3 and TRBJ2-1; tentatively, D is TRBD2 (5 bases). Germline V gene lookup returns CDR1 ENHRY and CDR2 SYGVKD. V dropped 0 bases and J dropped 4 bases, with 13 bases sitting between them. The CDR3 is made up of 16 amino acids. The DNA for the CDR3 is TGTGCCATCAGTGAGTCTGGCAGCGGAGGTTACAATGAGCAGTTCTTC. Amino acids: CAISESGSGGYNEQFF.

The rearrangement uses TRBV5-4 and TRBJ2-5; the match to TRBD2 covers 7 bases. Losses at the gene ends were 2 bases for V and 2 bases for J; bases not matched to a gene: 3. Germline V lookup: CDR1 SGHNT, CDR2 YYREEE (reference sequence). This CDR3 comprises 14 residues. The CDR3, as DNA: TGTGCCAGCAGCTTCCCTAGCGGACAAGAGACCCAGTACTTC. This sequence encodes CASSFPSGQETQYF.

The rearrangement uses TRBV5-1 and TRBJ2-3; TRBD2 is a possible D gene (6 bases). Trimming removed 2 bases at V and 4 bases at J, with 14 bases between. Germline V CDR1 and CDR2: SGHRS, YFSETQ. CDR3 size: 15 residues. CDR3 sequence: CASSLRQSGADTQYF. DNA for the CDR3: TGCGCCAGCAGCTTAAGACAGTCGGGGGCAGATACGCAGTATTTT.